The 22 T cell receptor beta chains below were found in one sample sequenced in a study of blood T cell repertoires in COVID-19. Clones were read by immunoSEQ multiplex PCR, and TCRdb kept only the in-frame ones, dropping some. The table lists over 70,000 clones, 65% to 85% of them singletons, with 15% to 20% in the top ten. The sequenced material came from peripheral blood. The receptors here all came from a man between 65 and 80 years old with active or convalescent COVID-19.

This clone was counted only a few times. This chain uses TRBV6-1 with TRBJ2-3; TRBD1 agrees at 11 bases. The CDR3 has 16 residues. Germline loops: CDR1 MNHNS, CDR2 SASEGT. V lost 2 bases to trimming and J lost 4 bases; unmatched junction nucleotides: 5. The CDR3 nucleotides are TGTGCCAGCAGTGAATACGGACAGGGGGCTGCAGATACGCAGTATTTT. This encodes CASSEYGQGAADTQYF.

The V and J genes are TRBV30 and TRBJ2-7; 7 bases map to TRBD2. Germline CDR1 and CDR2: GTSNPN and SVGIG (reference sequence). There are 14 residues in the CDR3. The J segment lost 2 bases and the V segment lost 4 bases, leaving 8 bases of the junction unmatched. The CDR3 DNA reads TGTGCCTGGATGGAGGGTGGGGGGGCCTACGAGCAGTACTTC. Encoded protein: CAWMEGGGAYEQYF.

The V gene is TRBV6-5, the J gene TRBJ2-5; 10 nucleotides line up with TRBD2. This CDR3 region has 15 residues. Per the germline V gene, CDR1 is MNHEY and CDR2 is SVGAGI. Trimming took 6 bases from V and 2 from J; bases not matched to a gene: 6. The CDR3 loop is CASSQTSGWQETQYF. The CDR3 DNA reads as TGTGCCAGCAGCCAGACTAGCGGGTGGCAAGAGACCCAGTACTTC.

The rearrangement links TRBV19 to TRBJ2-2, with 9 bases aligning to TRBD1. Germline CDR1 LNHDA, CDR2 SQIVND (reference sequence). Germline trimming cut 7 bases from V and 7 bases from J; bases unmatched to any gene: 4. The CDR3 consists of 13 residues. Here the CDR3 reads CASMGQGHGELFF. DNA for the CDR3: TGTGCCAGTATGGGACAGGGTCACGGGGAGCTGTTTTTT.

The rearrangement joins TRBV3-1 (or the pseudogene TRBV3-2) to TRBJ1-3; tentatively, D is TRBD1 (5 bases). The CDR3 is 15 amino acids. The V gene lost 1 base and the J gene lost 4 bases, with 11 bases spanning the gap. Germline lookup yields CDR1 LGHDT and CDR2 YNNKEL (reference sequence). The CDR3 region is CASSQGGAEGNTIYF. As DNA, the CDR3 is TGTGCCAGCAGCCAAGGGGGCGCGGAGGGAAACACCATATATTTT.

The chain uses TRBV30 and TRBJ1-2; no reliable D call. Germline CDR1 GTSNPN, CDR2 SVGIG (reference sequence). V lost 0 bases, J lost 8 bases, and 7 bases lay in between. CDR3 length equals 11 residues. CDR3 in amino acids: CAWSVTRGYTF. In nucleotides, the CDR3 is TGTGCCTGGAGTGTTACCCGGGGCTACACCTTC.

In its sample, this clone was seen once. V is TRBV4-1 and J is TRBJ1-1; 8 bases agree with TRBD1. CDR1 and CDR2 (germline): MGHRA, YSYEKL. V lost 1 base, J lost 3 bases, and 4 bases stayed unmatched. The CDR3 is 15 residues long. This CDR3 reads CASSQAGTGHTEAFF. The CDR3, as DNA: TGCGCCAGCAGCCAAGCCGGGACAGGACACACTGAAGCTTTCTTT.

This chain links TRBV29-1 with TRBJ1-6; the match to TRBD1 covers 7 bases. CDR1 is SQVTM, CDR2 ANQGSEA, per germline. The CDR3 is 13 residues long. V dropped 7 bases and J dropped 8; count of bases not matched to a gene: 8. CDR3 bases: TGCAGCGCCGGAACAGGGGTGGATTCACCCCTCCACTTT. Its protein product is CSAGTGVDSPLHF. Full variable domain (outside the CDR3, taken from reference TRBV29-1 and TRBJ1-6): SAVISQKPSRDICQRGTSLTIQCQVDSQVTMMFWYRQQPGQSLTLIATANQGSEATYESGFVIDKFPISRPNLTFSTLTVSNMSPEDSSIYLCSAGTGVDSPLHFGNGTRLTVT.

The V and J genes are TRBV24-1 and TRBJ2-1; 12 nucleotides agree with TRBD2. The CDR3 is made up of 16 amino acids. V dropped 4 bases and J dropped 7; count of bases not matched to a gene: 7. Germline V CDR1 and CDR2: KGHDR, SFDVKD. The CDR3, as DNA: TGTGCCACCAGTGACTCCGGGACTAGCGGGTTAAATGAGCAGTTCTTC. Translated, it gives CATSDSGTSGLNEQFF.

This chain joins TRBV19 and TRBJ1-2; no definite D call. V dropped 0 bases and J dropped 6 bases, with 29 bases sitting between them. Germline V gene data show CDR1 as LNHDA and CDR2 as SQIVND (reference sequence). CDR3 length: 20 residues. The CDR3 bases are TGTGCCAGTAGTATAGACTCAGATTGGGGAGCGGGCTCCCTGGCTAATGGCTACACCTTC. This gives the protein CASSIDSDWGAGSLANGYTF. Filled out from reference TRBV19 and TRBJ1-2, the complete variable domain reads DGGITQSPKYLFRKEGQNVTLSCEQNLNHDAMYWYRQDPGQGLRLIYYSQIVNDFQKGDIAEGYSVSREKKESFPLTVTSAQKNPTAFYLCASSIDSDWGAGSLANGYTFGSGTRLTVV.

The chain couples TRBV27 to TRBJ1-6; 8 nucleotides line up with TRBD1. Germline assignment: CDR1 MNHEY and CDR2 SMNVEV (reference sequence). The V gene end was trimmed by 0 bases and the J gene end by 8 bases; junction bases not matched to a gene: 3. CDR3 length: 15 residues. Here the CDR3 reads CASSLSTGEDSPLHF. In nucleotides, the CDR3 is TGTGCCAGCAGTTTATCGACAGGGGAGGATTCACCCCTCCACTTT.

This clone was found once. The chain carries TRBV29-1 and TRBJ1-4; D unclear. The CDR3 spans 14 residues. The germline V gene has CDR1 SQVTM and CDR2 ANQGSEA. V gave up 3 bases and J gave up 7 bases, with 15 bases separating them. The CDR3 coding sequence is TGCAGCGTTGACCTAGGGAGATCTGGTGAAAAACTGTTTTTT. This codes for CSVDLGRSGEKLFF.

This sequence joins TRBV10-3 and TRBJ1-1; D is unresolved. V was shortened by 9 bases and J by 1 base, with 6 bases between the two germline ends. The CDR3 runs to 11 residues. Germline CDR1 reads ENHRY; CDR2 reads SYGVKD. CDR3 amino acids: CAISQNTEAFF. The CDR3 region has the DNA TGTGCCATTTCCCAGAACACTGAAGCTTTCTTT.

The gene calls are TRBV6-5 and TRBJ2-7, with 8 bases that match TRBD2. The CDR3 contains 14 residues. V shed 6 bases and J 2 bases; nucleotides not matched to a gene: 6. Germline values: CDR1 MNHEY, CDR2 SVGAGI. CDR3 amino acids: CASSQAGEAYEQYF. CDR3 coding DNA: TGTGCCAGCAGCCAAGCGGGGGAGGCCTACGAGCAGTACTTC.

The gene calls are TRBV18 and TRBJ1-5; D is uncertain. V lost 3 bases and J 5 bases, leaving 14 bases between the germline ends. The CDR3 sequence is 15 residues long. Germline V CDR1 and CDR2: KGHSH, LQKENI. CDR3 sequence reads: CASSPGGQRDQPQHF. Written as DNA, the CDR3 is TGTGCCAGCTCACCGGGAGGTCAGAGGGATCAGCCCCAGCATTTT.

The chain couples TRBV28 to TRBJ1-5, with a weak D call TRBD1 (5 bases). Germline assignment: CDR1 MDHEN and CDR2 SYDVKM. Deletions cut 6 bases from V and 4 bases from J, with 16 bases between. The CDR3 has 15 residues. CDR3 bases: TGTGCCAGCAGCCCCTCTCGGGCAGGGAATCAGCCCCAGCATTTT. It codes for CASSPSRAGNQPQHF.

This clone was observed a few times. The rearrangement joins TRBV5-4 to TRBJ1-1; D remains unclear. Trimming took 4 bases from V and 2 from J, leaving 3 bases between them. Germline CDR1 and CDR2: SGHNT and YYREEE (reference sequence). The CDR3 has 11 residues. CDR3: CASSVNTEAFF. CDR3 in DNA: TGTGCCAGCAGCGTAAACACTGAAGCTTTCTTT. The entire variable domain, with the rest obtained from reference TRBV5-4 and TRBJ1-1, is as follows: ETGVTQSPTHLIKTRGQQVTLRCSSQSGHNTVSWYQQALGQGPQFIFQYYREEENGRGNFPPRFSGLQFPNYSSELNVNALELDDSALYLCASSVNTEAFFGQGTRLTVV.

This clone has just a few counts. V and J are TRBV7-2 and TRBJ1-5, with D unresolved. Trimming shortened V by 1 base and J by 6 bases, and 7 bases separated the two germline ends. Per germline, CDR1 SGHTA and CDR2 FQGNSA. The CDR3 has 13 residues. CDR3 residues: CASSLVGGQPQHF. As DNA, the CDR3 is TGTGCCAGCAGCTTAGTCGGCGGTCAGCCCCAGCATTTT.

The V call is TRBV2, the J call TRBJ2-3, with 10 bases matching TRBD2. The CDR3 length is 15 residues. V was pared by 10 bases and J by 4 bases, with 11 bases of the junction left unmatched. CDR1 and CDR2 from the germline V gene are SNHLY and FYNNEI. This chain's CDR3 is CATSAGGPLADTQYF. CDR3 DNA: TGTGCCACTTCAGCGGGGGGGCCTCTCGCAGATACGCAGTATTTT.

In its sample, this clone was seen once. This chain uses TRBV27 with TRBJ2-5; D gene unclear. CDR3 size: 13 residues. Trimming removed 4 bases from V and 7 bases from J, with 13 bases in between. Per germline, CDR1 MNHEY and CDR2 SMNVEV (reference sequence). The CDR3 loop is CASSYDSSRTQYF. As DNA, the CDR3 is TGTGCCAGCAGTTATGACTCCTCCCGGACCCAGTACTTC.

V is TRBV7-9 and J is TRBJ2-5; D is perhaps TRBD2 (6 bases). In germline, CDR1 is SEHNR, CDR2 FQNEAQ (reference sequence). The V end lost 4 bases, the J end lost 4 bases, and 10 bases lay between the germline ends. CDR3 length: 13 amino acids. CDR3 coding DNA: TGTGCCAGCAGCTCCGGGACTCTAGAGACCCAGTACTTC. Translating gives CASSSGTLETQYF.

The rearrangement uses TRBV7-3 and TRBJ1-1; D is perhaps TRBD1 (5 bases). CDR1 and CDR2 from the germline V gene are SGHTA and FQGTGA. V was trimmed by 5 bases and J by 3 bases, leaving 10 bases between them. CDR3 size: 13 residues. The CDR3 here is CASSHLGDTEAFF. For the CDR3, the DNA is TGTGCCAGCAGCCACCTAGGGGACACTGAAGCTTTCTTT.